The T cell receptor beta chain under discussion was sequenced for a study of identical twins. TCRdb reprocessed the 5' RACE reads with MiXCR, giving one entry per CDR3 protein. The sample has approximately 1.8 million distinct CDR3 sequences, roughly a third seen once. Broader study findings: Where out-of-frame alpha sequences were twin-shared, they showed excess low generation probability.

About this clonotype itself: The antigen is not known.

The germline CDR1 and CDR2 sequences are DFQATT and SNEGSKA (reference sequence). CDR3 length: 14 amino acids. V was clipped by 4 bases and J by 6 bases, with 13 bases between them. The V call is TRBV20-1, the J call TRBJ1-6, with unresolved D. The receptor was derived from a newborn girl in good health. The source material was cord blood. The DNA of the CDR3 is TGCAGTGCTAAATTGGCGACGGTTAATTCACCCCTCCACTTT. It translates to CSAKLATVNSPLHF.